The sequence of this T cell receptor beta chain was determined in a study of CD8+ T cells in alopecia areata. Study findings and constraints: Whereas mice showed it more clearly, TCR sharing across patients was murkier, possibly because of HLA. Sequence data from scalp samples additionally include resident alphabeta T cells of normal skin.

Sequencing templates came from extracted RNA that was reverse transcribed into cDNA. TCRdb keeps only in-frame clones here, not all; method: immunoSEQ multiplex PCR. Of 50,000 to 70,000 clones in the sample, around 47% were seen once. Lesional scalp punch biopsies and peripheral blood were collected from alopecia areata patients. Turning to this clone: Antigen unknown.

This clonotype was obtained from a human donor with alopecia areata. Sequencing used NKG2D-low CD8+ T cells sorted from blood.

The CDR3 bases are TGCGCCAGCAGCCAAGGTGCGGGAGTGTCAGATACGCAGTATTTT. Its protein product is CASSQGAGVSDTQYF. J is TRBJ2-3 and V is TRBV4-3; 7 nucleotides agree with TRBD2. Germline CDR1 is LGHNA and CDR2 is YSLEER. The junction had 5 bases not matched to a gene; V was cut back by 1 base and J by 4 bases. The CDR3 has 15 residues.